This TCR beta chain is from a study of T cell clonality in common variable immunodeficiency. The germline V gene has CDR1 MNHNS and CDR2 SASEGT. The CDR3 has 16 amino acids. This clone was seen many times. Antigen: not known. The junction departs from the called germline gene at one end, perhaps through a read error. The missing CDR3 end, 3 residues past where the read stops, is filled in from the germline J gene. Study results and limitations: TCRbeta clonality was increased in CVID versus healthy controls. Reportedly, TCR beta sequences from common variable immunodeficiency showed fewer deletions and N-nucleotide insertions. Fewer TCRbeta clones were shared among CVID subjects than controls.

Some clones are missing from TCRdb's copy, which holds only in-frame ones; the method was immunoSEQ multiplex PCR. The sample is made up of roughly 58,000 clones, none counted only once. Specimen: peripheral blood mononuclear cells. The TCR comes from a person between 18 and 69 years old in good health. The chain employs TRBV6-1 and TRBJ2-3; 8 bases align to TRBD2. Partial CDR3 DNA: TGTGCCAACAGTGAAGCTCGCCAGCGGGGGTCAAATACG. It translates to CANSEARQRGSNT. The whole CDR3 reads CANSEARQRGSNTQYF.